Included here is one T cell receptor (beta chain) sequence, with context. CDR1 KGHSH and CDR2 LQKENI come from the germline V gene. CDR3 size: 16 residues. Deletions cut 1 base from V and 3 bases from J, with 16 bases between. This entry belongs to a study of cytomegalovirus exposure and HLA in healthy donors. PCR primers comprised 60 Vbeta and 13 Jbeta primers. Profiling relied on immunoSEQ multiplex PCR, and the TCRdb table lists in-frame clones only, not all of them. This table has roughly 200,000 clones, roughly 80% appearing once. The sequence derives from a woman in her thirties or forties in good health and CMV-seronegative. The chain recombines TRBV18 with TRBJ2-7; a weak D match, TRBD1 (6 bases). Sequencing was performed on PBMCs. This CDR3 is CASSPRSTGSDYEQYF. The CDR3 coding sequence is TGTGCCAGCTCACCACGATCGACAGGTTCCGACTACGAGCAGTACTTC.